This TCR beta chain originates from a study of blood T cells in healthy people across ages. Researchers report isolating at least 7 million PBMCs per sample. With each sample, at least 5 micrograms of total RNA were extracted. Together with a sample-barcoded 5' primer, a J-beta primer mix was included in a second PCR lasting about 7 to 11 cycles. In TCRdb, the 5' RACE reads were re-called with MiXCR into one record per CDR3 protein. The sample yields 1,800,000 or so distinct CDR3 sequences, approximately 40% seen once. This clonotype was detected a few times. What it binds is not known. Study-wide results and caveats: Among T cells, TCR beta diversity per million cells dropped roughly linearly as age rose. Donor CMV infection status was unknown, possibly confounding age-related changes in expanded clonotypes.

V was clipped by 3 bases and J by 8 bases; unmatched bases: 12. Germline CDR1 is DFQATT and CDR2 is SNEGSKA (reference sequence). CDR3 length: 15 amino acids. The source is a human donor in good health. This chain connects TRBV20-1 to TRBJ1-4, with 7 nucleotides matching TRBD1. Source material: blood. CDR3 nucleotide sequence: TGCAGTGCTAGCGCCAGCGGGCAGGGGGGGGAAAAACTGTTTTTT. It specifies CSASASGQGGEKLFF.